This T cell receptor (beta chain) was documented in a study of siplizumab effects on memory and regulatory T cells. Only in-frame clones appear in the TCRdb table, and some are missing; sequencing was by immunoSEQ multiplex PCR. The data show under 85,000 clones, about 87% seen once. The CDR3 is 18 residues long. Per germline, CDR1 SGHNT and CDR2 YENEEA. V shed 2 bases and J shed 0 bases, with 16 bases lying between them. The receptor was isolated from a human donor in good health. Sequenced sample: Tregs sorted from blood. The chain joins TRBV11-3 to TRBJ2-2, with D hard to call. The CDR3 bases are TGTGCCAGCAGCTTAACTCCCCCGGAGTCCGCGAACACCGGGGAGCTGTTTTTT. Protein product: CASSLTPPESANTGELFF.